Below, 26 T cell receptor beta chains from the same sample are listed, as sequenced in a study of shared clonotypes between healthy human individuals. Profiled with immunoSEQ multiplex PCR; TCRdb holds only in-frame clones, not every one. The sample gives approximately 1,500,000 clones, roughly 96% of which show up once; roughly 1.2% is in the top ten. Sequencing was done on a sample of naive CD4+ T cells sorted from blood. Described subset: CD45RA+ positively selected. These receptors were obtained from a man aged 25 to 40 in good health.

The rearrangement links TRBV27 to TRBJ1-1; tentative D call: TRBD1 (5 bases). V gave up 6 bases and J gave up 3 bases, with 11 bases separating them. The CDR3 is 13 residues long. CDR1 and CDR2 (germline): MNHEY, SMNVEV (reference sequence). CDR3 in amino acids: CASSRVGDTEAFF. The DNA for the CDR3 is TGTGCCAGCAGCCGAGTGGGGGACACTGAAGCTTTCTTT.

The chain links TRBV7-2 to TRBJ2-5, with 9 positions matching TRBD1. The CDR3 is 17 residues long. Germline-derived CDR1 and CDR2 are SGHTA and FQGNSA. With V trimmed by 5 bases and J by 2 bases, 12 bases remained unmatched. The CDR3 DNA reads TGTGCCAGCAGCCTCCCTATTGGACAGGGGAGTCAAGAGACCCAGTACTTC. Translated, it gives CASSLPIGQGSQETQYF.

The chain joins TRBV11-1 to TRBJ2-2, with 12 bases lining up with TRBD2. This CDR3 region has 19 residues. CDR1 and CDR2 from the germline V gene are SGHAT and FQDESV (reference sequence). Trimming took 0 bases from V and 2 from J; bases not matched to a gene: 7. The CDR3 coding sequence is TGTGCCAGCAGCTTAGCTTTGAGGACTAGCGGGACCAACACCGGGGAGCTGTTTTTT. Protein product: CASSLALRTSGTNTGELFF.

This clone is a singleton in its sample. V usage is TRBV28 and J usage is TRBJ2-7, with a possible D match to TRBD2 (6 bases). Trimming pared 11 bases from V and 6 bases from J, leaving 17 bases between. The CDR3 has 12 amino acids. CDR1 MDHEN and CDR2 SYDVKM come from the germline V gene. The CDR3 loop is CAVRGVEFEQYF. In DNA, the CDR3 is TGTGCCGTACGCGGGGTAGAATTCGAGCAGTACTTC.

The chain uses TRBV7-9 and TRBJ2-3, with D possibly being TRBD2 (5 bases). CDR1 and CDR2 (germline): SEHNR, FQNEAQ (reference sequence). This CDR3 comprises 15 residues. Trimming took 4 bases from V and 0 from J, leaving 11 bases between them. The CDR3 here is CASSWTGSSTDTQYF. Here the CDR3 DNA reads TGTGCCAGCAGCTGGACTGGATCTAGCACAGATACGCAGTATTTT.

For this clone: Additional DNA sequences in this sample encode the identical CDR3. V usage is TRBV11-2 and J usage is TRBJ2-7; 11 bases fit TRBD2. Trimming cost V 6 bases and J 2 bases; bases outside gene matches: 3. The length of the CDR3 is 14 residues. Germline CDR1 is SGHAT and CDR2 is FQNNGV. The CDR3 sequence is CASSRLAGPYEQYF. The CDR3 coding sequence is TGTGCCAGCAGTCGACTAGCGGGACCCTACGAGCAGTACTTC. Complete variable domain (other parts from reference TRBV11-2 and TRBJ2-7): EAGVAQSPRYKIIEKRQSVAFWCNPISGHATLYWYQQILGQGPKLLIQFQNNGVVDDSQLPKDRFSAERLKGVDSTLKIQPAKLEDSAVYLCASSRLAGPYEQYFGPGTRLTVT.

The CDR3 reads CASNSFTGELFF. The CDR3 DNA reads TGTGCCAGCAACTCATTCACCGGGGAGCTGTTTTTT. The V and J genes are TRBV25-1 and TRBJ2-2; D is unresolved. Germline V gives CDR1 MGHDK, CDR2 SYGVNS. The CDR3 length is 12 residues. Trimming shortened V by 7 bases and J by 4 bases, and 7 bases separated the two germline ends.

This chain connects TRBV7-9 to TRBJ2-7; maybe TRBD1 (6 bases). CDR3 length: 15 residues. The germline V and J ends were trimmed by 3 bases and 6 bases, with 18 bases remaining between them. The germline CDR1 and CDR2 sequences are SEHNR and FQNEAQ (reference sequence). The CDR3 nucleotides read TGTGCCAGCAGCTTCAGGGGAGTTCTAGTCGGCGAGCAGTACTTC. It encodes CASSFRGVLVGEQYF.

This sequence joins TRBV18 and TRBJ1-4; D not resolved. Looked up from germline, CDR1 is KGHSH and CDR2 is LQKENI. The length of the CDR3 is 14 residues. V dropped 0 bases and J dropped 6 bases, with 8 bases sitting between them. CDR3 sequence: CASSPPLADEKLFF. DNA for the CDR3: TGTGCCAGCTCACCACCGTTGGCGGATGAAAAACTGTTTTTT.

The V gene is TRBV2, the J gene TRBJ2-7; D is undetermined. Germline V gene data show CDR1 as SNHLY and CDR2 as FYNNEI. V gave up 7 bases and J gave up 2 bases, with 12 bases separating them. CDR3 size: 13 residues. Written as DNA, the CDR3 is TGTGCCAGCACCGTTACAACGCCCTACGAGCAGTACTTC. Translation: CASTVTTPYEQYF.

This rearrangement joins TRBV19 to TRBJ2-2; a weak D match, TRBD2 (7 bases). The CDR3 is 15 residues long. Germline loops: CDR1 LNHDA, CDR2 SQIVND (reference sequence). The germline V and J ends were trimmed by 5 bases and 4 bases, with 14 bases remaining between them. The CDR3 here is CASSSPGGPTGELFF. Written as DNA, the CDR3 is TGTGCCAGTAGTTCCCCCGGGGGGCCCACCGGGGAGCTGTTTTTT.

The chain couples TRBV18 to TRBJ2-5; D uncertain. The germline gives CDR1 KGHSH, CDR2 LQKENI. The CDR3 contains 16 residues. Between the trimmed V and J ends, which lost 3 bases and 0 bases, there was a span of 14 bases. CDR3 loop: CASSPLHRQYQETQYF. CDR3 DNA: TGTGCCAGCTCACCCCTCCATAGGCAGTACCAAGAGACCCAGTACTTC.

About this clone itself: Other nucleotide sequences from this sample produce the same CDR3. The chain recombines TRBV18 with TRBJ1-4; possibly TRBD1 for D (5 bases). The length of the CDR3 is 14 residues. V lost 3 bases and J 2 bases, leaving 7 bases between the germline ends. Germline assignment: CDR1 KGHSH and CDR2 LQKENI. The CDR3 DNA reads TGTGCCAGCTCACCCCGGGGGACTAATGAAAAACTGTTTTTT. Translating gives CASSPRGTNEKLFF. The full variable domain, completed using reference TRBV18 and TRBJ1-4, is NAGVMQNPRHLVRRRGQEARLRCSPMKGHSHVYWYRQLPEEGLKFMVYLQKENIIDESGMPKERFSAEFPKEGPSILRIQQVVRGDSAAYFCASSPRGTNEKLFFGSGTQLSVL.

This clone was detected only once. V usage is TRBV28 and J usage is TRBJ1-3; D unresolved. CDR1 is MDHEN and CDR2 is SYDVKM in the germline V gene. This CDR3 is built from 15 residues. Between the trimmed V and J ends, which lost 6 bases and 0 bases, there was a span of 12 bases. CDR3 loop: CASSMTASSGNTIYF. The CDR3 nucleotides are TGTGCCAGCAGCATGACCGCGAGCTCTGGAAACACCATATATTTT.

The chain joins TRBV25-1 to TRBJ2-1, with 9 bases identical to TRBD2. Unmatched junction bases numbered 3, after V lost 6 bases and J lost 6 bases. Germline-derived CDR1 and CDR2 are MGHDK and SYGVNS. This CDR3 is 13 amino acids long. CDR3 nucleotides: TGTGCCAGCAGACTAGCGGGTTCCAATGAGCAGTTCTTC. The encoded protein is CASRLAGSNEQFF. Complete variable domain (other parts from reference TRBV25-1 and TRBJ2-1): EADIYQTPRYLVIGTGKKITLECSQTMGHDKMYWYQQDPGMELHLIHYSYGVNSTEKGDLSSESTVSRIRTEHFPLTLESARPSHTSQYLCASRLAGSNEQFFGPGTRLTVL.

Concerning this clone: The sample has other DNA sequences that encode this CDR3 too. CDR3 DNA sequence: TGTGCCAGTAGTACAGCGGGAGGGCCTTTTGATACGCAGTATTTT. This encodes CASSTAGGPFDTQYF. The chain is built from TRBV19 and TRBJ2-3; 10 bases agree with TRBD2. V trimming: 4 bases; J trimming: 6 bases; junction bases outside the gene matches: 7. Germline CDR1 and CDR2: LNHDA and SQIVND (reference sequence). The CDR3 sequence is 15 residues long.

This chain links TRBV9 with TRBJ2-3, with 9 bases fitting TRBD1. Germline lookup yields CDR1 SGDLS and CDR2 YYNGEE. This CDR3 spans 15 amino acids. V lost 1 base to trimming and J lost 3 bases; unmatched junction nucleotides: 3. The CDR3 sequence is CASSVTGTGTDTQYF. Written as DNA, the CDR3 is TGTGCCAGCAGCGTAACCGGGACAGGGACAGATACGCAGTATTTT. The variable domain in full, with the rest retrieved from reference TRBV9 and TRBJ2-3, is DSGVTQTPKHLITATGQRVTLRCSPRSGDLSVYWYQQSLDQGLQFLIQYYNGEERAKGNILERFSAQQFPDLHSELNLSSLELGDSALYFCASSVTGTGTDTQYFGPGTRLTVL.

The chain has TRBV5-3 and TRBJ1-2; TRBD1 aligns across 7 bases. TRBV5-3 is filed as an ORF, its function uncertain. The CDR3 length is 13 residues. V lost 6 bases to trimming and J lost 6 bases; unmatched junction nucleotides: 8. In DNA form, the CDR3 reads TGTGCCAGAACCCTAGGGGGCGCGGATGGCTACACCTTC. Its protein is CARTLGGADGYTF.

This chain links TRBV10-3 with TRBJ2-7; the match to TRBD2 covers 11 bases. The ends lost 8 bases at V and 4 bases at J; junction bases unmatched: 10. The CDR3 sequence is 15 residues long. Germline values: CDR1 ENHRY, CDR2 SYGVKD. Written as DNA, the CDR3 is TGTGCCATCTACCCGAGGACTAGCGGGTGGTACGAGCAGTACTTC. Translation: CAIYPRTSGWYEQYF.

V gene TRBV7-2 combines with J gene TRBJ2-7; no clear D. V was shortened by 5 bases and J by 0 bases, with 5 bases between the two germline ends. The CDR3 runs 12 residues. In germline, CDR1 is SGHTA, CDR2 FQGNSA. CDR3 bases: TGTGCCAGCAGCAATACCTCCTACGAGCAGTACTTC. It codes for CASSNTSYEQYF. The whole variable domain, remainder taken from reference TRBV7-2 and TRBJ2-7, is GAGVSQSPSNKVTEKGKDVELRCDPISGHTALYWYRQSLGQGLEFLIYFQGNSAPDKSGLPSDRFSAERTGGSVSTLTIQRTQQEDSAVYLCASSNTSYEQYFGPGTRLTVT.

The gene calls are TRBV6-4 and TRBJ1-1, with D uncertain. V lost 4 bases and J 2 bases, leaving 14 bases between the germline ends. CDR1 is MRHNA, CDR2 SNTAGT, per germline. CDR3 length: 15 amino acids. The CDR3 protein is CASSVYPKQNTEAFF. The CDR3 nucleotides read TGTGCCAGCAGTGTATACCCTAAACAAAACACTGAAGCTTTCTTT.

The chain joins TRBV5-4 to TRBJ2-5, with D perhaps TRBD1 or TRBD2 (5 bases each). This CDR3 contains 15 residues. Looked up from germline, CDR1 is SGHNT and CDR2 is YYREEE (reference sequence). Trimming removed 0 bases at V and 7 bases at J, with 16 bases between. CDR3 sequence (DNA): TGTGCCAGCAGCTTGGCCGAGGGGACGAGGAGGACCCAGTACTTC. It codes for CASSLAEGTRRTQYF.

Comment on this clone: The sample carries other DNA sequences with the same CDR3. The chain employs TRBV28 and TRBJ2-2, with D hard to call. CDR3 size: 13 residues. Trimming removed 3 bases at V and 6 bases at J, with 8 bases between. Looked up from germline, CDR1 is MDHEN and CDR2 is SYDVKM. CDR3 nucleotide sequence: TGTGCCAGCAGTTTCGGTGGTTCCGGGGAGCTGTTTTTT. Amino acid sequence: CASSFGGSGELFF.

The chain combines TRBV9 with TRBJ2-1, with TRBD1 matching over 7 bases. This CDR3 comprises 17 residues. Per the germline V gene, CDR1 is SGDLS and CDR2 is YYNGEE. Losses at the gene ends were 0 bases for V and 7 bases for J; bases not matched to a gene: 13. CDR3 protein: CASSVDGPTGVENEQFF. CDR3 in DNA: TGTGCCAGCAGCGTAGATGGGCCTACAGGGGTCGAAAATGAGCAGTTCTTC.

V and J are TRBV30 and TRBJ1-1, with TRBD1 as a possible D gene (5 bases). CDR1 and CDR2 from the germline V gene are GTSNPN and SVGIG (reference sequence). The CDR3 spans 16 residues. Trimming left V 3 bases short and J 1 base short, with 18 bases between. The CDR3 DNA reads TGTGCCTGGAGGGGACGGGGAGCAGTGGGGAACACTGAAGCTTTCTTT. Translated: CAWRGRGAVGNTEAFF.

The count of this clone is one. The chain employs TRBV6-1 and TRBJ1-2, with TRBD1 as a possible D gene (6 bases). The CDR3 consists of 13 residues. V dropped 4 bases and J dropped 3 bases, with 9 bases sitting between them. From germline, CDR1 is MNHNS and CDR2 SASEGT. The CDR3 is CASSAQGYYGYTF. CDR3 in DNA: TGTGCCAGCAGTGCACAGGGTTACTATGGCTACACCTTC.